These 9 T cell receptor beta chains were all obtained from the same sample, sequenced in a study of T cell repertoires in cytomegalovirus infection. TCRdb re-derived calls from the reads in MiXCR, one entry per CDR3 protein. Among roughly 640,000 distinct CDR3 sequences, around 24% were seen once, and the ten largest hold roughly 8%. The sample consisted of CD8+ T cells from PBMCs. The source is a human donor in good health (CMV status not recorded). Some clones in this sample may be carry-over from other donors' samples.

This chain uses TRBV7-3 with TRBJ1-4; TRBD1 aligns across 9 bases. After removal of 1 base from V and 0 bases from J, the junction contained 3 bases not matched to a gene. The V gene's germline CDR1 is SGHTA and CDR2 FQGTGA. This CDR3 spans 17 amino acids. The CDR3 loop is CASSLRGDRATNEKLFF. In nucleotides, the CDR3 is TGTGCCAGCAGCTTAAGGGGGGACAGGGCAACTAATGAAAAACTGTTTTTT.

This clonotype occurred a few times. This chain uses TRBV14 with TRBJ1-1, with D unresolved. Germline CDR1 is SGHDN and CDR2 is FVKESK. V gave up 3 bases and J gave up 0 bases, with 11 bases separating them. This CDR3 has 15 residues. The CDR3 spells CASSHGRLMNTEAFF. CDR3 nucleotides: TGTGCCAGCAGCCACGGCAGATTAATGAACACTGAAGCTTTCTTT. Together with reference TRBV14 and TRBJ1-1, the CDR3 gives the full variable domain: EAGVTQFPSHSVIEKGQTVTLRCDPISGHDNLYWYRRVMGKEIKFLLHFVKESKQDESGMPNNRFLAERTGGTYSTLKVQPAELEDSGVYFCASSHGRLMNTEAFFGQGTRLTVV.

This clonotype was counted at least ten times. The chain employs TRBV7-9 and TRBJ2-7; TRBD1 aligns across 7 bases. The CDR3 totals 13 residues. In germline, CDR1 is SEHNR, CDR2 FQNEAQ (reference sequence). Trimming at V came to 9 bases and at J to 1 base, leaving 6 bases not matched to a gene. DNA of the CDR3: TGTGCCAGTAGTCCGACAGGGTCCTACGAGCAGTACGTC. Its translation is CASSPTGSYEQYV.

This clonotype was detected a few times. The chain links TRBV29-1 to TRBJ2-1, with D possibly being TRBD2 (6 bases). The germline V gene has CDR1 SQVTM and CDR2 ANQGSEA. The CDR3 is 14 amino acids. The V end lost 4 bases, the J end lost 5 bases, and 15 bases lay between the germline ends. CDR3 residues: CSVGRVGWNNEQFF. The CDR3 DNA reads TGCAGCGTTGGGAGGGTAGGGTGGAACAATGAGCAGTTCTTC.

There are many counts of this clonotype. The chain recombines TRBV12-3 or TRBV12-4 with TRBJ1-1, with 10 bases aligning to TRBD1. Losses at the gene ends were 3 bases for V and 4 bases for J; bases not matched to a gene: 5. The CDR3 covers 15 residues. The DNA of the CDR3 is TGTGCCAGCAGTTTGGGGGACAGGGGCTTCACTGAAGCTTTCTTT. It encodes CASSLGDRGFTEAFF.

This clonotype was picked up many times. The rearrangement joins TRBV7-9 to TRBJ1-1; D possibly corresponds to TRBD1 (5 bases). The CDR3 has 12 residues. Looked up from germline, CDR1 is SEHNR and CDR2 is FQNEAQ (reference sequence). V was cut by 6 bases and J by 8 bases, with 13 bases left in between. The CDR3 region is CASRAGLWEAFF. In DNA form, the CDR3 reads TGTGCCAGCAGGGCGGGACTTTGGGAAGCTTTCTTT.

The chain recombines TRBV25-1 with TRBJ2-2; TRBD2 matches at 7 bases. V shed 3 bases, J shed 3 bases, and the junction held 4 bases outside the gene matches. Germline V CDR1 and CDR2: MGHDK, SYGVNS. This CDR3 comprises 15 residues. CDR3 region: CASSERGGDTGELFF. The CDR3 bases are TGTGCCAGCAGTGAGCGCGGGGGAGACACCGGGGAGCTGTTTTTT.

This clonotype showed up just a few times. The V and J genes are TRBV29-1 and TRBJ2-5; 11 bases line up with TRBD2. The CDR3 totals 17 residues. V shed 1 base, J shed 5 bases, and the junction held 12 bases outside the gene matches. The germline V gene encodes CDR1 SQVTM and CDR2 ANQGSEA. The CDR3 sequence: CSVEGVAGGLMIETQYF. The CDR3 region has the DNA TGCAGCGTTGAAGGAGTAGCGGGGGGGCTAATGATCGAGACCCAGTACTTC.

V and J are TRBV29-1 and TRBJ2-1, with 8 bases aligning to TRBD2. The CDR3 is 11 residues long. The J segment lost 14 bases and the V segment lost 4 bases, leaving 7 bases of the junction unmatched. The germline CDR1 and CDR2 sequences are SQVTM and ANQGSEA. The CDR3 DNA sequence: TGCAGCGTTGTGGAGGGGCGGGGGGAGTTCTTC. This translates into CSVVEGRGEFF.